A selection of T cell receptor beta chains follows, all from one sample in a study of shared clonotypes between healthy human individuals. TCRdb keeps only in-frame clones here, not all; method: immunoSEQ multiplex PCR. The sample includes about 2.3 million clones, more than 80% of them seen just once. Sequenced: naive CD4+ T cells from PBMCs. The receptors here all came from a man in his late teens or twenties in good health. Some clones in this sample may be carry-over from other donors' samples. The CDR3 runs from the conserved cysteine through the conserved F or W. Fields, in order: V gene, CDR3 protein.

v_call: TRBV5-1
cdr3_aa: CASSLALAGYNEQFF

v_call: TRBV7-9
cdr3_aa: CASSLGSSGYNEQFF

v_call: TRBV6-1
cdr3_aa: CASRDRAFSEAFF

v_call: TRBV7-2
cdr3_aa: CASSSGTVLSGNTIYF

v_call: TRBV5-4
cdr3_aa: CASSLDRTDTQYF

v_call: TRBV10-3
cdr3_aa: CAISESLLWGRNEQFF

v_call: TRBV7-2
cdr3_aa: CASSEAGRVAGGRDIQYF

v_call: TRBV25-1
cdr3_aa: CASSESRDTQYF

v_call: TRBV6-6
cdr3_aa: CASSSRGGETQYF

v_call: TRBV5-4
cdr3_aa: CASSLGGLGPYEQYF

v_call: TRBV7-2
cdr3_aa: CASSLVSHSNQPQHF

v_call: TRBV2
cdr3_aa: CASPMPSSFSSGTQYF

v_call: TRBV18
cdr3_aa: CASSPRSGPGELFF

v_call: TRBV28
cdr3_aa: CASSLRGEQYF

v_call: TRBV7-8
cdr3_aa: CASSLLGHAGYNEQFF

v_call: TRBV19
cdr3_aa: CASSIGGGASSYEQYF

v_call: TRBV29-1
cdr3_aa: CSVATGQETQYF

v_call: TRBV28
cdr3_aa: CASSFAGGGQPQHF

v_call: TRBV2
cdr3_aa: CASSEQGNGETQYF